One TCR beta chain is described in this entry. The germline gives CDR1 SGDLS, CDR2 YYNGEE. V was pared by 4 bases and J by 2 bases, with 3 bases between. This CDR3 has 11 amino acids. Clinical histories supplied by participants themselves formed the basis of cohort assignment. This entry is derived from a study of blood T cell repertoires in COVID-19. Study overall: Samples taken during acute and convalescent COVID-19 were collected in the United States, Italy and Spain.

Some clones are missing from TCRdb's copy, which holds only in-frame ones; the method was immunoSEQ multiplex PCR. In the table there are more than 250,000 clones, approximately 88% of which are singletons. V is TRBV9 and J is TRBJ1-1; D is ambiguous. Input material: PBMCs or T cells enriched from blood (not recorded which). This TCR derives from a woman aged 35 to 49 with acute COVID-19. CDR3 sequence reads: CASSSNTEAFF. In DNA, the CDR3 is TGTGCCAGCAGCTCAAACACTGAAGCTTTCTTT. The whole variable domain, remainder taken from reference TRBV9 and TRBJ1-1, is DSGVTQTPKHLITATGQRVTLRCSPRSGDLSVYWYQQSLDQGLQFLIQYYNGEERAKGNILERFSAQQFPDLHSELNLSSLELGDSALYFCASSSNTEAFFGQGTRLTVV.